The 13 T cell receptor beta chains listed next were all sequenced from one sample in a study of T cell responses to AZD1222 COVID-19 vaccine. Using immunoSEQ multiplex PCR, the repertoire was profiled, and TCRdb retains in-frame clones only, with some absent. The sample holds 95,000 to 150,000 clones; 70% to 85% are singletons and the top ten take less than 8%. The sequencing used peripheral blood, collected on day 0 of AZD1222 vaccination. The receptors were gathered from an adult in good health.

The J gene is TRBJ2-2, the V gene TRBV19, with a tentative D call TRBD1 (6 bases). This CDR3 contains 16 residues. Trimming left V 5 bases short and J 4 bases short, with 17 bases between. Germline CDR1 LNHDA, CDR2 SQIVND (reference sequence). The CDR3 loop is CASSPLLQGRTGELFF. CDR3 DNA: TGTGCCAGTAGTCCCCTCCTACAGGGACGCACCGGGGAGCTGTTTTTT. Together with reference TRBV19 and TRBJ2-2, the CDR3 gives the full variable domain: DGGITQSPKYLFRKEGQNVTLSCEQNLNHDAMYWYRQDPGQGLRLIYYSQIVNDFQKGDIAEGYSVSREKKESFPLTVTSAQKNPTAFYLCASSPLLQGRTGELFFGEGSRLTVL.

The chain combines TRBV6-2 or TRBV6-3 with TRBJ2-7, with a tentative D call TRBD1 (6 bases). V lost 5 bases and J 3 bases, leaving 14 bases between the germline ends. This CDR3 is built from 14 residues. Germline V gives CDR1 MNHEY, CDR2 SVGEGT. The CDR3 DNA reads TGTGCCAGCAGTCACCGGACAGCACACTACGAGCAGTACTTC. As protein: CASSHRTAHYEQYF.

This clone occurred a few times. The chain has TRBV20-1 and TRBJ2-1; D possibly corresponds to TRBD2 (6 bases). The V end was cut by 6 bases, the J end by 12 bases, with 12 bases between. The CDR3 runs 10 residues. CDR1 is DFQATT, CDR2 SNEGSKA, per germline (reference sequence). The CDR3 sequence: CSAGGLGQFF. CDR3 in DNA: TGCAGTGCGGGAGGACTTGGGCAGTTCTTC.

As DNA, the CDR3 is TGTGCCAGCACTGGACGGTACGAGCAGTACTTC. It encodes CASTGRYEQYF. This chain uses TRBV2 with TRBJ2-7, with unresolved D. The germline V gene encodes CDR1 SNHLY and CDR2 FYNNEI. This CDR3 contains 11 residues. V lost 7 bases, J lost 4 bases, and 8 bases lay in between.

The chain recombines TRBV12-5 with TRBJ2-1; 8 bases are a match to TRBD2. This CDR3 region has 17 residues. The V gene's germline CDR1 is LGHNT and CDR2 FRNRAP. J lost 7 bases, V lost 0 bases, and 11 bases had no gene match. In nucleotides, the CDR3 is TGTGCTAGTGGTTTGGTATTAGGGGTAGCGGGGTGGAATGAGCAGTTCTTC. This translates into CASGLVLGVAGWNEQFF.

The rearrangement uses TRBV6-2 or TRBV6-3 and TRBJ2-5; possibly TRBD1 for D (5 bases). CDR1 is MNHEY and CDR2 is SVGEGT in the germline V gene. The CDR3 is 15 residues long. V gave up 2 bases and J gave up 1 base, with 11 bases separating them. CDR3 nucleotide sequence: TGTGCCAGCAGTTACGGCGCAGGGCCCCAAGAGACCCAGTACTTC. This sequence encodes CASSYGAGPQETQYF.

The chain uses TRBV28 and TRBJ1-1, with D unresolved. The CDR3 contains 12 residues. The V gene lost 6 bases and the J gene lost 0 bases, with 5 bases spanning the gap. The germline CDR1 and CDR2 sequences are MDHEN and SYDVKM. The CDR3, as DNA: TGTGCCAGCAGCGCCATGAACACTGAAGCTTTCTTT. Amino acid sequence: CASSAMNTEAFF.

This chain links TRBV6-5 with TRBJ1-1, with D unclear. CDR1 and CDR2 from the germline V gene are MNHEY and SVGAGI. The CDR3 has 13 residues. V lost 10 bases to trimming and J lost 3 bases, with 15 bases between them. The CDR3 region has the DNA TGTGCCAACAGCCGGGTATGGGACACTGAAGCTTTCTTT. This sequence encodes CANSRVWDTEAFF.

The chain's CDR3 is CASSLPRNGELFF. CDR3 bases: TGTGCCAGCAGCCTACCCCGGAACGGGGAGCTGTTTTTT. The chain links TRBV28 to TRBJ2-2; D is unresolved. CDR1 and CDR2 (germline): MDHEN, SYDVKM. The CDR3 loop spans 13 amino acids. V was trimmed by 6 bases and J by 7 bases, leaving 12 bases between them.

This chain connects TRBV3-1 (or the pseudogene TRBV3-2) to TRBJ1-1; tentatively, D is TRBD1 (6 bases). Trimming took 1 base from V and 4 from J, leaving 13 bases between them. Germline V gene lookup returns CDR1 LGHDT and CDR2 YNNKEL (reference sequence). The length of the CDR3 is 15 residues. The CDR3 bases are TGTGCCAGCAGCCAAGTTGGTGGCAGGGGCACTGAAGCTTTCTTT. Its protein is CASSQVGGRGTEAFF.

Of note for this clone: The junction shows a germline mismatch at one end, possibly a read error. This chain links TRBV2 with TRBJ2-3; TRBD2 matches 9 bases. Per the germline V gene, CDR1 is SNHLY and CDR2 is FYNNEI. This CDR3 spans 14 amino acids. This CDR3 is CASREGLATDTQYF. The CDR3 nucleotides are TGTGCCAGCAGGGAAGGACTAGCGACAGATACGCAGTATTTT. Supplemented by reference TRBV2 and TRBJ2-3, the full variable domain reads EPEVTQTPSHQVTQMGQEVILRCVPISNHLYFYWYRQILGQKVEFLVSFYNNEISEKSEIFDDQFSVERPDGSNFTLKIRSTKLEDSAMYFCASREGLATDTQYFGPGTRLTVL.

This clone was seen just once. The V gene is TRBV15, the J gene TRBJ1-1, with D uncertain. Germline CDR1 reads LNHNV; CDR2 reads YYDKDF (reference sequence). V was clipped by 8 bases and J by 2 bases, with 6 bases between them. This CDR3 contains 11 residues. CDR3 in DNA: TGTGCCACCGTACTTAACACTGAAGCTTTCTTT. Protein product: CATVLNTEAFF. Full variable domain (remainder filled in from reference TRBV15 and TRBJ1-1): DAMVIQNPRYQVTQFGKPVTLSCSQTLNHNVMYWYQQKSSQAPKLLFHYYDKDFNNEADTPDNFQSRRPNTSFCFLDIRSPGLGDTAMYLCATVLNTEAFFGQGTRLTVV.

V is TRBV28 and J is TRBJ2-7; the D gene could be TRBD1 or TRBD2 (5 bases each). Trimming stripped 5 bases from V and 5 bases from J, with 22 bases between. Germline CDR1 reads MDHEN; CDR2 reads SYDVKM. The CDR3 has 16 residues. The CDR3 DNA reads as TGTGCCAGCAGTCCACACCGGGGCAATCTAGGTGACGAGCAGTACTTC. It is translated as CASSPHRGNLGDEQYF.